The T cell receptor beta chain described here comes from a study of blood T cell repertoires in COVID-19. Study details: Samples came from the United States, Italy and Spain, spanning acute and convalescent COVID-19.

Patients from Seattle were sampled longitudinally, starting during active infection. Data came from immunoSEQ multiplex PCR; TCRdb stores just in-frame clones and leaves some out. This table holds 250,000 to 300,000 clones, roughly nine tenths found once. CDR3 size: 14 residues. Germline V gives CDR1 LNHNV, CDR2 YYDKDF (reference sequence). V lost 0 bases and J 8 bases, leaving 13 bases between the germline ends. The chain carries TRBV15 and TRBJ1-2; tentative D call: TRBD1 (5 bases). The sequence came from a woman in her 30s with COVID-19, enrolled during active disease. Sequencing input: peripheral blood. CDR3 DNA: TGTGCCACCAGCAGAGAGGGCCCTGGGGGGGGCTACACCTTC. It specifies CATSREGPGGGYTF.